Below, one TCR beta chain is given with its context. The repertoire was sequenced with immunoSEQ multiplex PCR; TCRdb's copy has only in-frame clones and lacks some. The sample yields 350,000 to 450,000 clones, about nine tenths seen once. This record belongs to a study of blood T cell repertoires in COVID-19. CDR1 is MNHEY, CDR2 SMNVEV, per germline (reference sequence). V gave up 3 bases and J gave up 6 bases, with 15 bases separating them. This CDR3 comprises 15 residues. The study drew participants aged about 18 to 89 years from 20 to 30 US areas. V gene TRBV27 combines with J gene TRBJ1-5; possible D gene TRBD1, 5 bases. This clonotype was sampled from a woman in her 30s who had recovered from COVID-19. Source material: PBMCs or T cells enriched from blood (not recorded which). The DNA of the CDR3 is TGTGCCAGCAGTTTTGGTCAGGGAAGGGGTCAGCCCCAGCATTTT. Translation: CASSFGQGRGQPQHF.